A selection of T cell receptor beta chains follows, all from one sample in a study of blood T cell repertoires in COVID-19. The data were produced by immunoSEQ multiplex PCR, yet TCRdb's version contains in-frame clones alone and is incomplete. The table lists over 350,000 clones, around nine tenths of them singletons. Material for sequencing was PBMCs or T cells enriched from blood (not recorded which). The receptor source for this set is a woman aged 45-65 years who had recovered from COVID-19. The CDR3 runs from the conserved cysteine through the conserved F or W.

TRBV30,TRBJ1-3,CAFDKVGDSGNTIYF
TRBV19,TRBJ2-6,CASSISPSGANVLTF
TRBV27,TRBJ2-7,CASSFRRDSDYYEQYF
TRBV9,TRBJ2-1,CASSVPGGAGYNEQFF
TRBV7-8,TRBJ2-7,CASSLVSGEKSYEQYF
TRBV7-3,TRBJ2-7,CASSPDPGGAYEQYF
TRBV28,TRBJ2-5,CASSRGGVQETQYF
TRBV5-1,TRBJ1-3,CASKPDRASGNTIYF
TRBV7-9,TRBJ1-2,CASSPPDRPYGYTF
TRBV13,TRBJ2-7,CASSLDRGLGEQYF
TRBV19,TRBJ1-3,CASRRVGGNTIYF
TRBV5-1,TRBJ1-1,CASSLGQGRDTEAFF
TRBV10-3,TRBJ2-3,CAISSQGRDTQYF
TRBV19,TRBJ1-2,CASNSGGHYGYTF
TRBV27,TRBJ1-1,CASSFRPGIEAFF
TRBV19,TRBJ1-2,CASSMSARVSIGYYTF
TRBV7-2,TRBJ2-1,CASSSTNLAGGEQFF
TRBV25-1,TRBJ2-7,CAIHGTGGEQYF
TRBV6-5,TRBJ1-1,CASRAQGNTEAFF
TRBV19,TRBJ1-1,CASSTRGGGTEAFF
TRBV12-5,TRBJ2-5,CASGPGVGETQYF
TRBV28,TRBJ1-2,CASSSPGRSNYGYTF
TRBV11-2,TRBJ2-5,CASSRTGGRGETQYF
TRBV7-5,TRBJ2-5,CADRRPAGETQYF